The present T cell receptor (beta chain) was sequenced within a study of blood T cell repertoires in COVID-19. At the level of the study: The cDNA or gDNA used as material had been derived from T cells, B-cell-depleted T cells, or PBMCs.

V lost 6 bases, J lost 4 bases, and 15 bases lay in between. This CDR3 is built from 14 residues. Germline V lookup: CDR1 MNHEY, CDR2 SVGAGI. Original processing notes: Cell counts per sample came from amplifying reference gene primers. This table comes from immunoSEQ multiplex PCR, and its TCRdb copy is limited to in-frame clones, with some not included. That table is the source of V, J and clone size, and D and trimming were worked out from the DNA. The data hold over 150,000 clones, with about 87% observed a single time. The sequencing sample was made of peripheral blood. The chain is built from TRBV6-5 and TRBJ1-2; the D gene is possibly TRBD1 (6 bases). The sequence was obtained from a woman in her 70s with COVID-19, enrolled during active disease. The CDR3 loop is CASRPLQGLYGYTF. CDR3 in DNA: TGTGCCAGCAGACCCTTACAGGGCCTCTATGGCTACACCTTC.